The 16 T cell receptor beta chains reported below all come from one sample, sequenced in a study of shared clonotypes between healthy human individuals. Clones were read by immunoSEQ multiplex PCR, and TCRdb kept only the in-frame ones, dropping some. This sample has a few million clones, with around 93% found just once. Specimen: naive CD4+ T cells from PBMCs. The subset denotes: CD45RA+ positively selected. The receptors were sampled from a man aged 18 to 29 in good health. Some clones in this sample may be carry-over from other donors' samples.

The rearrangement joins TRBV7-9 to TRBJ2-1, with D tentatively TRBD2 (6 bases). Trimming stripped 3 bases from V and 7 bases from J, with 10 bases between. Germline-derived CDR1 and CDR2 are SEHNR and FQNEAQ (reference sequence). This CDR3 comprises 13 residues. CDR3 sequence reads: CASSFYSGNEQFF. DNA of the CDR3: TGTGCCAGCAGCTTTTATAGCGGAAATGAGCAGTTCTTC.

CDR3 loop: CASTDGGGHQPQHF. The CDR3 DNA is TGTGCCAGCACCGACGGAGGGGGCCATCAGCCCCAGCATTTT. The chain employs TRBV28 and TRBJ1-5, with 7 bases lining up with TRBD1. The length of the CDR3 is 14 residues. Trimming removed 7 bases from V and 5 bases from J; junction bases left unmatched: 8. Germline V CDR1 and CDR2: MDHEN, SYDVKM.

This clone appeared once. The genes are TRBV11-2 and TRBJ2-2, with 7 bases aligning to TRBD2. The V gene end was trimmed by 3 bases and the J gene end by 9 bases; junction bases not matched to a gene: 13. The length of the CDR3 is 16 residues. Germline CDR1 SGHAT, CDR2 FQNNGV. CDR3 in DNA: TGTGCCAGCAGCTTTGCCCTAGCGGCCCCGCTGAGGGAGCTGTTTTTT. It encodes CASSFALAAPLRELFF.

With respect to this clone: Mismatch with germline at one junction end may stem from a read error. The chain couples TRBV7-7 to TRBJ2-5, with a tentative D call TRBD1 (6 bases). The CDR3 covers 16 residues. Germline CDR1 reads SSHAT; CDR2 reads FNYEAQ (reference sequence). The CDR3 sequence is CASSAWTACKGESQYF. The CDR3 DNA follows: TGTGCCAGCAGCGCCTGGACAGCGTGCAAAGGAGAGTCCCAGTACTTC.

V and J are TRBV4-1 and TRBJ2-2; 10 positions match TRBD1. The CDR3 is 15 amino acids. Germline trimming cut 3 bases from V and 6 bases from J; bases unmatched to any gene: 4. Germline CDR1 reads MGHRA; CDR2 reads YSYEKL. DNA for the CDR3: TGCGCCAGCAGCCAGTGGACAGGGGGTGCCGGGGAGCTGTTTTTT. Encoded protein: CASSQWTGGAGELFF.

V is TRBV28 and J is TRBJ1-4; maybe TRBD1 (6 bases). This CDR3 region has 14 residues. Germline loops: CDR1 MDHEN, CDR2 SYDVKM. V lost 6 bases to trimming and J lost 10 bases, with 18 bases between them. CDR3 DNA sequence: TGTGCCAGCAGAGTTATGGGGGCTGGGGGAAAACTGTTTTTT. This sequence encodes CASRVMGAGGKLFF.

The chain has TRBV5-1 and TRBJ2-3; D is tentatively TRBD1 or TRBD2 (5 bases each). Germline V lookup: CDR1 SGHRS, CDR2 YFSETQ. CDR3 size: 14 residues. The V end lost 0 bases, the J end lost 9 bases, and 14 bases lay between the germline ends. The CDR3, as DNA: TGCGCCAGCAGCTTGGCCGGGACGCAGGACACGCAGTATTTT. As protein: CASSLAGTQDTQYF.

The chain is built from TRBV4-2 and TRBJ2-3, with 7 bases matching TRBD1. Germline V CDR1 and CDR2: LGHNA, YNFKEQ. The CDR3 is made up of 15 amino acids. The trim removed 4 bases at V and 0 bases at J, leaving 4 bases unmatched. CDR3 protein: CASSRPGQSTDTQYF. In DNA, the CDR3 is TGTGCCAGCAGCCGGCCGGGACAGAGCACAGATACGCAGTATTTT.

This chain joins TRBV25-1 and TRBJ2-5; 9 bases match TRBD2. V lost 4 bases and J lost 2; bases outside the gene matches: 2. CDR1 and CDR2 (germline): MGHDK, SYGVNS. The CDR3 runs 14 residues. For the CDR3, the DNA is TGTGCCAGCAGTGCAGGACTAGCGCAAGAGACCCAGTACTTC. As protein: CASSAGLAQETQYF.

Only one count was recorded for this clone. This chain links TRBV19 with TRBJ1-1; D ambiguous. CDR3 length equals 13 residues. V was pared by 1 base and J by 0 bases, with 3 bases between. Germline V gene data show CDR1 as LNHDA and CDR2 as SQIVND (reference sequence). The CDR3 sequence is CASSIVLNTEAFF. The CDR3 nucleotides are TGTGCCAGTAGTATAGTCTTGAACACTGAAGCTTTCTTT. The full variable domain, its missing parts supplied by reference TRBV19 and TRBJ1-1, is DGGITQSPKYLFRKEGQNVTLSCEQNLNHDAMYWYRQDPGQGLRLIYYSQIVNDFQKGDIAEGYSVSREKKESFPLTVTSAQKNPTAFYLCASSIVLNTEAFFGQGTRLTVV.

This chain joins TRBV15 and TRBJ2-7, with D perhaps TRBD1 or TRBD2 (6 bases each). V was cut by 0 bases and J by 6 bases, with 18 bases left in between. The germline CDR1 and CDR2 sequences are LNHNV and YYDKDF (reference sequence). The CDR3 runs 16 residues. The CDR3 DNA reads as TGTGCCACCAGCAGAGATAAGGGGGGCGGTCTCCGCGAGCAGTACTTC. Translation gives CATSRDKGGGLREQYF.

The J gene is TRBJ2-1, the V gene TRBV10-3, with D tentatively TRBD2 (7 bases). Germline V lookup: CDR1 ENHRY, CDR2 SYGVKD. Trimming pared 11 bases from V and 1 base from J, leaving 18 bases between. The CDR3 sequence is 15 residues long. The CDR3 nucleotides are TGTGCCGCCGCCGCGGGGGCTTTATCCTACAATGAGCAGTTCTTC. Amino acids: CAAAAGALSYNEQFF.

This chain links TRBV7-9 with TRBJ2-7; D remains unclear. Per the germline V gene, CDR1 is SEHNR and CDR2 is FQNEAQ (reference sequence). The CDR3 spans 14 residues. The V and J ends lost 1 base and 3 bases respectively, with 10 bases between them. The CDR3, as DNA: TGTGCCAGCAGCTTAGGGAGTCGGCGCTACGAGCAGTACTTC. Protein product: CASSLGSRRYEQYF.

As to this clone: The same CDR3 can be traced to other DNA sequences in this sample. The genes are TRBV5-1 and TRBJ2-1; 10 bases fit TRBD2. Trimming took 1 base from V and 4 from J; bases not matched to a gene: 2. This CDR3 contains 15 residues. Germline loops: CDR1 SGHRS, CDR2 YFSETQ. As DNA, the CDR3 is TGCGCCAGCAGCTTGAGACTAGCGGGTTACAATGAGCAGTTCTTC. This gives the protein CASSLRLAGYNEQFF. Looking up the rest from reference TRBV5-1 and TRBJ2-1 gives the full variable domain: KAGVTQTPRYLIKTRGQQVTLSCSPISGHRSVSWYQQTPGQGLQFLFEYFSETQRNKGNFPGRFSGRQFSNSRSEMNVSTLELGDSALYLCASSLRLAGYNEQFFGPGTRLTVL.

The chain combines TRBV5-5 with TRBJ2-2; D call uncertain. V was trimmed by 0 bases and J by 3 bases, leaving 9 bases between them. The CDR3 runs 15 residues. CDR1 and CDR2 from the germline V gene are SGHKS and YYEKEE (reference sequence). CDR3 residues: CASSLDTPDTGELFF. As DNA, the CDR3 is TGTGCCAGCAGCTTGGACACTCCGGACACCGGGGAGCTGTTTTTT.

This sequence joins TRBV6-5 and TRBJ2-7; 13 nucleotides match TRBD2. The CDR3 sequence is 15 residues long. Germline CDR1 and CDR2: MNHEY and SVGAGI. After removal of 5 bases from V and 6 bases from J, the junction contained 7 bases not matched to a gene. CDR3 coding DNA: TGTGCCAGCAGTAACGGACTAGCGGGAGTGAGCGAGCAGTACTTC. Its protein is CASSNGLAGVSEQYF.